This T cell receptor beta chain was captured in a study of T-cell memory formation after mild COVID-19. Study information: Largely donor-specific sequence clusters came from two donors.

About this clonotype: What it binds is unknown.

Researchers used 5'RACE with constant-segment primers to make TCR alpha and TCR beta cDNA libraries that carry sample barcodes and UMIs. TCRdb reprocessed the 5' RACE reads via MiXCR and lists one record per CDR3 protein. Counted here are about 310,000 distinct CDR3 sequences, 15% to 20% occurring once; the ten biggest clones make up around a fifth. This CDR3 comprises 12 residues. V lost 4 bases and J lost 4, with 7 bases in between. Germline CDR1 reads ENHRY; CDR2 reads SYGVKD. Findings and caveats of the study: Contracting CD4+ clones sat mainly in CM and EM; CD8+ in EMRA.

Input material: PBMCs or a T cell subset sorted from them (not recorded which). This TCR derives from a man younger than 30 who had mild COVID-19 (a few samples of this study predate the infection). Cell type and time point are not known. The chain links TRBV10-3 to TRBJ2-5; possible D gene TRBD1, 6 bases. The CDR3 DNA reads TGTGCCATCAGTGTACAGGGAGAGACCCAGTACTTC. Amino acid sequence: CAISVQGETQYF.